These 14 T cell receptor beta chains were all obtained from the same sample, sequenced in a study of blood T cells in healthy people across ages. The use of a sample-barcoded 5' primer and a J-beta primer mix characterized a second PCR of roughly 7 to 11 cycles. TCRdb called the 5' RACE reads again in MiXCR, with one record for every CDR3 protein. The sample includes some 1.8 million distinct CDR3 sequences, around 42% of them seen just once. The sequencing sample was made of blood. These receptor sequences come from a human donor in good health.

This clonotype has only a few counts. The chain is built from TRBV20-1 and TRBJ1-6; D gene ambiguous. The CDR3 runs 15 residues. Germline CDR1 reads DFQATT; CDR2 reads SNEGSKA (reference sequence). V was trimmed by 1 base and J by 0 bases, leaving 7 bases between them. The chain's CDR3 is CSARAADSYNSPLHF. In DNA form, the CDR3 reads TGCAGTGCTAGAGCGGCCGACTCCTATAATTCACCCCTCCACTTT.

This clonotype was seen only a few times. The V and J genes are TRBV6-5 and TRBJ2-7; TRBD1 matches at 9 bases. This CDR3 is 19 amino acids long. The germline gives CDR1 MNHEY, CDR2 SVGAGI. J gave up 0 bases and V 3 bases, and 15 bases lay outside the gene matches. The CDR3 nucleotides read TGTGCCAGCAGTTATTTTGTCCCGGGACAGGGTTCCCACTCCTACGAGCAGTACTTC. Translating gives CASSYFVPGQGSHSYEQYF.

This clonotype was observed a few times. A much larger clone sits a single nucleotide away, making a read error possible. The rearrangement joins TRBV11-1 to TRBJ1-2, with D unclear. In germline, CDR1 is SGHAT, CDR2 FQDESV (reference sequence). CDR3 length: 15 residues. Trimming pared 5 bases from V and 0 bases from J, leaving 13 bases between. This CDR3 reads CASSLESPANYGYTF. Here the CDR3 DNA reads TGTGCCAGCAGCCTAGAGTCCCCAGCTAACTATGGCTACACCTTC.

Points on this clonotype: Compared with germline, one end of the junction differs, possibly owing to a read error. The chain combines TRBV28 with TRBJ1-2; D is unclear. The CDR3 consists of 13 residues. Germline CDR1 is MDHEN and CDR2 is SYDVKM. The CDR3 bases are TGTGCCAGCAGAAATTCTGGGTACTATGGTTACACCTTC. Residues: CASRNSGYYGYTF.

This clonotype was seen ten or more times. The genes are TRBV6-5 and TRBJ1-2; the match to TRBD1 covers 9 bases. This CDR3 spans 12 amino acids. Germline V CDR1 and CDR2: MNHEY, SVGAGI. Trimming cost V 6 bases and J 8 bases; bases outside gene matches: 4. CDR3 loop: CASSRTGDGYTF. CDR3 nucleotides: TGTGCCAGCAGCCGGACAGGGGACGGCTACACCTTC.

In this sample, this clonotype turned up a few times. This chain links TRBV10-3 with TRBJ2-5, with D uncertain. Trimming removed 2 bases at V and 4 bases at J, with 5 bases between. The CDR3 length is 12 residues. Germline CDR1 ENHRY, CDR2 SYGVKD. The CDR3 spells CAISERAETQYF. The CDR3 nucleotides are TGTGCCATCAGTGAGCGGGCAGAGACCCAGTACTTC.

The J gene is TRBJ2-1, the V gene TRBV29-1; D is unresolved. The CDR3 runs 11 residues. V dropped 7 bases and J dropped 6 bases, with 10 bases sitting between them. Looked up from germline, CDR1 is SQVTM and CDR2 is ANQGSEA. CDR3 sequence: CSAPVPNEQFF. DNA for the CDR3: TGCAGCGCCCCCGTCCCCAATGAGCAGTTCTTC.

Ten or more counts support this clonotype. The chain has TRBV28 and TRBJ2-7; TRBD1 matches at 9 bases. V trimming: 5 bases; J trimming: 5 bases; junction bases outside the gene matches: 7. The CDR3 has 14 amino acids. Germline values: CDR1 MDHEN, CDR2 SYDVKM. CDR3 DNA sequence: TGTGCCAGCAGTGGGTGGGACAGGGTTGACGAGCAGTACTTC. It codes for CASSGWDRVDEQYF.

The genes are TRBV5-6 and TRBJ1-6, with 7 bases aligning to TRBD1. The germline V gene has CDR1 SGHDT and CDR2 YYEEEE. The CDR3 totals 19 residues. V gave up 4 bases and J gave up 4 bases; unmatched junction bases: 17. Written as DNA, the CDR3 is TGTGCCAGCAGCAAGGCCGCCGGGACAGAGGAATTTTATAATTCACCCCTCCACTTT. Translation: CASSKAAGTEEFYNSPLHF.

This clonotype was seen a handful of times. This chain uses TRBV4-3 with TRBJ1-1; TRBD1 agrees at 9 bases. J gave up 4 bases and V 4 bases, and 7 bases lay outside the gene matches. The CDR3 spans 15 residues. Germline V gene data show CDR1 as LGHNA and CDR2 as YSLEER. The CDR3: CASSPAGQGSTEAFF. CDR3 nucleotides: TGCGCCAGCAGCCCGGCAGGACAGGGGAGCACTGAAGCTTTCTTT.

The chain is built from TRBV11-3 and TRBJ2-2; the D gene is possibly TRBD2 (6 bases). The CDR3 extends over 15 amino acids. Germline CDR1 is SGHNT and CDR2 is YENEEA. The V end was cut by 5 bases, the J end by 4 bases, with 14 bases between. This chain's CDR3 is CASSPTSSGTGELFF. CDR3 DNA sequence: TGTGCCAGCAGCCCGACTAGTTCGGGCACCGGGGAGCTGTTTTTT.

The rearrangement joins TRBV6-2 or TRBV6-3 to TRBJ2-4; D possibly uses TRBD1 or TRBD2 (5 bases each). The last part of the DNA fits TRBJ2-7 better; the J call may be wrong. The CDR3 consists of 14 residues. Germline values: CDR1 MNHEY, CDR2 SVGEGT. CDR3 in amino acids: CASNRGSTYYEQYF. CDR3 coding DNA: TGTGCCAGCAACCGGGGCTCCACTTACTACGAGCAGTACTTC.

This clonotype showed up just a few times. The V and J genes are TRBV11-2 and TRBJ2-3; D is unresolved. Trimming took off 7 bases at V and 5 bases at J, with 7 bases between the two ends. The length of the CDR3 is 11 residues. CDR1 and CDR2 from the germline V gene are SGHAT and FQNNGV. In nucleotides, the CDR3 is TGTGCCAGCATTGATGGAGATACGCAGTATTTT. Translated, it gives CASIDGDTQYF.

This clonotype has only a few counts. This rearrangement joins TRBV24-1 to TRBJ1-2, with a weak D call TRBD1 (6 bases). Trimming took off 4 bases at V and 2 bases at J, with 13 bases between the two ends. The CDR3 is made up of 15 amino acids. The germline V gene encodes CDR1 KGHDR and CDR2 SFDVKD. CDR3 protein: CATSDPRGPNYGYTF. DNA of the CDR3: TGTGCCACCAGTGACCCCAGGGGACCCAACTATGGCTACACCTTC.